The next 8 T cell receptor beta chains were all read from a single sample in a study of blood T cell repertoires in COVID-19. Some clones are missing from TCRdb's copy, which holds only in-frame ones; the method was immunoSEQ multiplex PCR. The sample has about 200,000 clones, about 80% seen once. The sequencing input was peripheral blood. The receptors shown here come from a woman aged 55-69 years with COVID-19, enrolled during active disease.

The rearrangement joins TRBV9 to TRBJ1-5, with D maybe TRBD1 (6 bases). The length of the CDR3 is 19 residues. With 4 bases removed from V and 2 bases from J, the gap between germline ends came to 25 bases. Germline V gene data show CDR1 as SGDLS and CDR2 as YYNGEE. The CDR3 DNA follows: TGTGCCAGCAGCCTTCAATCCCCGAACAGGGTGTGCCGCAATCAGCCCCAGCATTTT. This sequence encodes CASSLQSPNRVCRNQPQHF. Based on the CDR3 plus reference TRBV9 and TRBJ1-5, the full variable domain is DSGVTQTPKHLITATGQRVTLRCSPRSGDLSVYWYQQSLDQGLQFLIQYYNGEERAKGNILERFSAQQFPDLHSELNLSSLELGDSALYFCASSLQSPNRVCRNQPQHFGDGTRLSIL.

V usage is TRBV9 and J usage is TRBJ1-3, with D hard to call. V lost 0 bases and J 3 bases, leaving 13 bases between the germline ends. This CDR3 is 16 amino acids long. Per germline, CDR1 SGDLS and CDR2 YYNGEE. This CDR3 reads CASSVGSRGGGNTIYF. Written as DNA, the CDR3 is TGTGCCAGCAGCGTAGGATCCCGGGGAGGTGGAAACACCATATATTTT.

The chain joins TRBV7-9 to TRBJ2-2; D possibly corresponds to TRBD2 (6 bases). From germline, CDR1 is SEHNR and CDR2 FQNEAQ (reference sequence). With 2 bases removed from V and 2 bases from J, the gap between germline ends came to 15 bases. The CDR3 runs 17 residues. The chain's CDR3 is CASSLSLERVNTGELFF. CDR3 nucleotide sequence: TGTGCCAGCAGCTTATCCCTGGAGCGGGTAAACACCGGGGAGCTGTTTTTT.

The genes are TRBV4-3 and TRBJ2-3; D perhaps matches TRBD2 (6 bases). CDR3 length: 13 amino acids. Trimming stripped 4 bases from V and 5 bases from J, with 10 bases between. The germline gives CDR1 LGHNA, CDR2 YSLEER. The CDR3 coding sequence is TGCGCCAGCAGCCTAGACGGGGGAGATACGCAGTATTTT. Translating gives CASSLDGGDTQYF.

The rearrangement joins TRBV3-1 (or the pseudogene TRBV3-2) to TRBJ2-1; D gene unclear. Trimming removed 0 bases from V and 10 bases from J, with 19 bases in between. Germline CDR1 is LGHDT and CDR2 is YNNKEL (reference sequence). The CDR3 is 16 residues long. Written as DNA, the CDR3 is TGTGCCAGCAGCCAAGATCCCGTCGCCGTTTCTGAGGAGCAGTTCTTC. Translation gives CASSQDPVAVSEEQFF.

CDR3 bases: TGTGCCAGCAGTGAGGGACAGCAAGAGACCCAGTACTTC. Translating it yields CASSEGQQETQYF. The chain is built from TRBV12-3 or TRBV12-4 and TRBJ2-5; 7 positions match TRBD1. This CDR3 comprises 13 residues. The trim removed 5 bases at V and 2 bases at J, leaving 2 bases unmatched.

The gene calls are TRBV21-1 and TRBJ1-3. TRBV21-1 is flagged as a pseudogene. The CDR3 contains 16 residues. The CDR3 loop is CASSPQGRGSGNTIYF. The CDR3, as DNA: TGTGCCAGCAGCCCTCAAGGACGGGGCTCTGGAAACACCATATATTTT.

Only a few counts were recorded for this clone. CDR3 sequence (DNA): TGTGCCAGCAGTTTATTACCGGGGAGGTGGTATGGCTACACCTTC. Encoded protein: CASSLLPGRWYGYTF. The J gene is TRBJ1-2, the V gene TRBV27; D remains unclear. Germline V gene data show CDR1 as MNHEY and CDR2 as SMNVEV (reference sequence). This CDR3 has 15 residues. The V gene lost 1 base and the J gene lost 5 bases, with 14 bases spanning the gap.